This TCR beta chain stems from a study of blood T cell repertoires in COVID-19. Study context: Acute and convalescent COVID-19 specimens originated in the United States, Italy and Spain. T cells, B-cell-depleted T cells, or PBMCs supplied cDNA or gDNA.

CDR1 and CDR2 from the germline V gene are LGHNA and YNFKEQ. V was clipped by 8 bases and J by 2 bases, with 18 bases between them. The CDR3 loop spans 15 amino acids. This clone was recorded only once. Using immunoSEQ multiplex PCR, the repertoire was profiled, and TCRdb retains in-frame clones only, with some absent. The sample carries about 270,000 clones, about 87% recorded once. The source is a woman aged 45 to 65 who had recovered from COVID-19. The specimen sequenced was PBMCs or T cells enriched from blood (not recorded which). V and J are TRBV4-2 and TRBJ2-5; the D gene is possibly TRBD2 (6 bases). CDR3 in amino acids: CASRLLAGGQETQYF. The CDR3 DNA sequence: TGTGCCAGCCGTCTACTAGCTGGTGGGCAAGAGACCCAGTACTTC.